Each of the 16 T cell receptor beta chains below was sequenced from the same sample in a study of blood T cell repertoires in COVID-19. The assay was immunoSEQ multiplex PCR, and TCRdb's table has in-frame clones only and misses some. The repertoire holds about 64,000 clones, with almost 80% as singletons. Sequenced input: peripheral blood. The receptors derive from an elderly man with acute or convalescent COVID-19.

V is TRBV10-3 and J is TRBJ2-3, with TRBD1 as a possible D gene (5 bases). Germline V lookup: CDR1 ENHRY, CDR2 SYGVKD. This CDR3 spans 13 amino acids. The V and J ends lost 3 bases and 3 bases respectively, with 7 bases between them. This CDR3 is CAISDRTTDTQYF. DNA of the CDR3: TGTGCCATCAGTGATCGGACAACAGATACGCAGTATTTT.

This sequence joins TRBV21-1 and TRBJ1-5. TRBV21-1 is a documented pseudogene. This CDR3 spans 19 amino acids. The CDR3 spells CASSKDRGQGGNSNQPQHF. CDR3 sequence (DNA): TGTGCCAGCAGCAAAGATCGGGGCCAGGGAGGGAATAGCAATCAGCCCCAGCATTTT.

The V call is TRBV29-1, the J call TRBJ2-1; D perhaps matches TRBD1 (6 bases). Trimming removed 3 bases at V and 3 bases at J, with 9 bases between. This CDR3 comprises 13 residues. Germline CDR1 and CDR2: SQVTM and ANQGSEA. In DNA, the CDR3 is TGCAGCGTTGAGGGACACCTCTACAATGAGCAGTTCTTC. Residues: CSVEGHLYNEQFF.

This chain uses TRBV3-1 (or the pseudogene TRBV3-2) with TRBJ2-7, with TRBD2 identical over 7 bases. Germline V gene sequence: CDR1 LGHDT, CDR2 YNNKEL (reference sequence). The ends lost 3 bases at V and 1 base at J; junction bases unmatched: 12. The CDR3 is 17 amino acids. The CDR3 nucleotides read TGTGCCAGCAGCCACTCACGAACGTGGGGGGGGTCCTACGAGCAGTACTTC. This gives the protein CASSHSRTWGGSYEQYF.

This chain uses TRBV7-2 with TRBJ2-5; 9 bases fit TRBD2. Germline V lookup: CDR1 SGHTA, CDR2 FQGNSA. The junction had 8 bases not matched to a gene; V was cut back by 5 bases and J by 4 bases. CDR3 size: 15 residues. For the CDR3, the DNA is TGTGCCAGCAGCAAAGATAGCGGGAGCGGAGAGACCCAGTACTTC. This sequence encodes CASSKDSGSGETQYF. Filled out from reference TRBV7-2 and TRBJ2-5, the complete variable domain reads GAGVSQSPSNKVTEKGKDVELRCDPISGHTALYWYRQSLGQGLEFLIYFQGNSAPDKSGLPSDRFSAERTGGSVSTLTIQRTQQEDSAVYLCASSKDSGSGETQYFGPGTRLLVL.

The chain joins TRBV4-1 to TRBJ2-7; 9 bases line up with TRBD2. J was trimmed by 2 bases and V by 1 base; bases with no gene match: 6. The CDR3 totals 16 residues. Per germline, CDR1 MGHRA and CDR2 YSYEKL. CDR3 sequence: CASSQAVAGVPYEQYF. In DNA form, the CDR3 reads TGCGCCAGCAGCCAAGCCGTAGCGGGAGTTCCCTACGAGCAGTACTTC.

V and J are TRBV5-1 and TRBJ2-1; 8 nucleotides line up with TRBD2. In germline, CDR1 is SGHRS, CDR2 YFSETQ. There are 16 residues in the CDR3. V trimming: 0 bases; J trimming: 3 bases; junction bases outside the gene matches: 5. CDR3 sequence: CASSLEWTSRYNEQFF. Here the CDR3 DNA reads TGCGCCAGCAGCTTGGAATGGACTAGCCGCTACAATGAGCAGTTCTTC.

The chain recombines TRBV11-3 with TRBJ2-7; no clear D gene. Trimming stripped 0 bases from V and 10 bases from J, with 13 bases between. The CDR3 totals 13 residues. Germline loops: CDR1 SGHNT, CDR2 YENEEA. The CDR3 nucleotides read TGTGCCAGCAGCTTAGATTCAGAGGCTGGACAGTACTTC. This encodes CASSLDSEAGQYF.

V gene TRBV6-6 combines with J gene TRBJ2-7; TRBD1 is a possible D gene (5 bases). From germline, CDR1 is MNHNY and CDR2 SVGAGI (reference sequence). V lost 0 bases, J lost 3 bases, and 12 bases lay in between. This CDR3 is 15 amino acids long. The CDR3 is CASSYSIPGNYEQYF. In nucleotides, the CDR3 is TGTGCCAGCAGTTACTCGATTCCAGGGAACTACGAGCAGTACTTC.

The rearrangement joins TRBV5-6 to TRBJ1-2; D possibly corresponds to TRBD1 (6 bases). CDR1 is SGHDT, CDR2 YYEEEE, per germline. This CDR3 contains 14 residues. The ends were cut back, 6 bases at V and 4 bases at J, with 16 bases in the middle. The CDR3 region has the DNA TGTGCCAGCAATCTTCGGACAGCACTCTATGGCTACACCTTC. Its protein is CASNLRTALYGYTF.

The CDR3 DNA reads as TGTGCCAGCAGCTTTGGACAGGGGAGTGAAGCTTTCTTT. Protein: CASSFGQGSEAFF. The chain links TRBV7-2 to TRBJ1-1, with TRBD1 matching over 9 bases. The CDR3 runs to 13 residues. Germline trimming cut 3 bases from V and 7 bases from J; bases unmatched to any gene: 3. Per the germline V gene, CDR1 is SGHTA and CDR2 is FQGNSA.

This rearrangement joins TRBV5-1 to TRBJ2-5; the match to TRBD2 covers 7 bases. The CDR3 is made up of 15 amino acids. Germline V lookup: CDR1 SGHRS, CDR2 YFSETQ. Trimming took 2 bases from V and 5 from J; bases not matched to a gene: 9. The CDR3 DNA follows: TGCGCCAGCAGCTTAACCGGGGGAGGGCTGGAGACCCAGTACTTC. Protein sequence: CASSLTGGGLETQYF.

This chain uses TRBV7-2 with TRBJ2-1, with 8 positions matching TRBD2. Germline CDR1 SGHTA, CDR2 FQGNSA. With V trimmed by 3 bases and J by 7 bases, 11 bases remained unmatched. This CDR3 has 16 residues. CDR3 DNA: TGTGCCAGCAGCTTCCCCGGGAGGGCCCAGGAGAATGAGCAGTTCTTC. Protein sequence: CASSFPGRAQENEQFF.

In DNA, the CDR3 is TGTGCCATCGGGACGGGGGAGCAAGAGACCCAGTACTTC. This gives the protein CAIGTGEQETQYF. The gene calls are TRBV10-3 and TRBJ2-5, with a tentative D call TRBD2 (6 bases). The ends were cut back, 8 bases at V and 2 bases at J, with 12 bases in the middle. The CDR3 runs to 13 residues. Germline V gene sequence: CDR1 ENHRY, CDR2 SYGVKD.

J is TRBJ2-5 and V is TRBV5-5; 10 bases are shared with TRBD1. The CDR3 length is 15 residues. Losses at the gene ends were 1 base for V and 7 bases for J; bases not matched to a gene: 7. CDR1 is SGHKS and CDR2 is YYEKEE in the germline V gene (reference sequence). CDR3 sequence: CASSLTGTGVRTQYF. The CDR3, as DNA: TGTGCCAGCAGCTTGACCGGGACAGGGGTTAGGACCCAGTACTTC.

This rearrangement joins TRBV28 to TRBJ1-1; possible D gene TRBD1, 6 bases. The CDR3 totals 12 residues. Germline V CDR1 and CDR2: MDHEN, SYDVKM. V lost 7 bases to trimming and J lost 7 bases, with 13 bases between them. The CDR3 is CASTEEDSEAFF. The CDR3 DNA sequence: TGTGCCAGCACCGAAGAGGACAGTGAAGCTTTCTTT. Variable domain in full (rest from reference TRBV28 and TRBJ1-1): DVKVTQSSRYLVKRTGEKVFLECVQDMDHENMFWYRQDPGLGLRLIYFSYDVKMKEKGDIPEGYSVSREKKERFSLILESASTNQTSMYLCASTEEDSEAFFGQGTRLTVV.